These 5 T cell receptor beta chains share one sample of origin, sequenced in a study of graft-versus-host responses after intestinal transplantation. For these receptors, no antigen is known. The data were produced by immunoSEQ multiplex PCR, yet TCRdb's version contains in-frame clones alone and is incomplete. The sample contains more than 95,000 clones, 90% to 95% of which appear only once. The material sequenced was unstimulated CD4+ T cells sorted from spleen or lymph node cells, taken before intestinal transplant. These receptors were collected from a human donor who received an intestinal transplant.

CDR3 nucleotides: TGTGCCAGCAAGCCCTTCCGGACTAGCGGAAACTCCTACAATGAGCAGTTCTTC. As protein: CASKPFRTSGNSYNEQFF. V usage is TRBV28 and J usage is TRBJ2-1, with 10 bases that match TRBD2. The CDR3 has 18 residues. The V gene's germline CDR1 is MDHEN and CDR2 SYDVKM. The junction had 12 bases not matched to a gene; V was cut back by 7 bases and J by 0 bases. Full variable domain (outside the CDR3, taken from reference TRBV28 and TRBJ2-1): DVKVTQSSRYLVKRTGEKVFLECVQDMDHENMFWYRQDPGLGLRLIYFSYDVKMKEKGDIPEGYSVSREKKERFSLILESASTNQTSMYLCASKPFRTSGNSYNEQFFGPGTRLTVL.

Only one count was recorded for this clone. The gene calls are TRBV11-2 and TRBJ2-3, with TRBD2 matching over 9 bases. V dropped 1 base and J dropped 2; count of bases not matched to a gene: 7. Germline CDR1 reads SGHAT; CDR2 reads FQNNGV. The length of the CDR3 is 17 residues. In nucleotides, the CDR3 is TGTGCCAGCAGCTTAGGTACGACTAGCGGAGTCACAGATACGCAGTATTTT. This translates into CASSLGTTSGVTDTQYF.

The chain uses TRBV6-6 and TRBJ1-6; D unresolved. V was pared by 0 bases and J by 14 bases, with 11 bases between. This CDR3 has 13 amino acids. Germline CDR1 and CDR2: MNHNY and SVGAGI (reference sequence). The DNA for the CDR3 is TGTGCCAGCAGTTACTCTAGGTTTCGGGCCCTCCACTTT. Its protein is CASSYSRFRALHF.

This chain joins TRBV6-5 and TRBJ2-5; 8 nucleotides agree with TRBD1. The V gene's germline CDR1 is MNHEY and CDR2 SVGAGI. CDR3 length equals 13 residues. The trim removed 6 bases at V and 5 bases at J, leaving 5 bases unmatched. CDR3 DNA sequence: TGTGCCAGCAGGCGACAGGGGTCGGAGACCCAGTACTTC. It is translated as CASRRQGSETQYF.

The chain has TRBV6-4 and TRBJ2-1; weak D call: TRBD2 (6 bases). V dropped 2 bases and J dropped 4 bases, with 12 bases sitting between them. This CDR3 is 15 amino acids long. CDR1 MRHNA and CDR2 SNTAGT come from the germline V gene. The CDR3 reads CASSDTSLRYNEQFF. The CDR3 region has the DNA TGTGCCAGCAGTGACACTAGCCTCCGTTACAATGAGCAGTTCTTC.